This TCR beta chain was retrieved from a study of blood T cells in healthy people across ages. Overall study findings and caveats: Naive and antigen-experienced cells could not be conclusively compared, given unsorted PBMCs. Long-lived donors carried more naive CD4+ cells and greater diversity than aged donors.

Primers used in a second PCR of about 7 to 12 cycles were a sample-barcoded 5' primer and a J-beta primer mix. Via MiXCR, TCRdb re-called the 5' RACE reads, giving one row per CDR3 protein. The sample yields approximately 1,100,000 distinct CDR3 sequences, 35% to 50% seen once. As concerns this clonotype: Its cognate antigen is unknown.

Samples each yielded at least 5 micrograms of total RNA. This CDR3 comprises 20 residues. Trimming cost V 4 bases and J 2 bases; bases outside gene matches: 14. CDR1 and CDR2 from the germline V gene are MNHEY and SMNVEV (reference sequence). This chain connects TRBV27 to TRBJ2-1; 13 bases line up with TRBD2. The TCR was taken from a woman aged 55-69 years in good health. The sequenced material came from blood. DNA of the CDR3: TGTGCCAGCAGTTCATATGGCATTAGGACTAGCGGGAGCCCCTACAATGAGCAGTTCTTC. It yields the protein CASSSYGIRTSGSPYNEQFF.